This T cell receptor (beta chain) came from a study of early T cells in non-severe SARS-CoV-2 infection. Study-wide context: Unsorted whole-blood RNA was sequenced in bulk, leaving chains unpaired.

Attached unique molecular identifiers marked individual cDNA molecules. MiXCR, applied by TCRdb to the 5' RACE reads, yields one record per CDR3 protein. The table has 90,000 or so distinct CDR3 sequences, about 15% seen once. CDR1 is SGHTA, CDR2 FQGNSA, per germline. The CDR3 contains 13 residues. The sample holds a few counts of this clonotype. A read error may account for a junction end that differs from germline. The clonotype originates from an adult who was a healthcare worker with PCR-confirmed SARS-CoV-2 infection or an uninfected control (not recorded which). Material for sequencing was whole blood. The chain combines TRBV7-2 with TRBJ1-5; D perhaps matches TRBD1 (5 bases). The CDR3 nucleotides read TGTGCCAGCAGCTACCGGGGCAATCAACCCCAGCATTTT. Encoded protein: CASSYRGNQPQHF.